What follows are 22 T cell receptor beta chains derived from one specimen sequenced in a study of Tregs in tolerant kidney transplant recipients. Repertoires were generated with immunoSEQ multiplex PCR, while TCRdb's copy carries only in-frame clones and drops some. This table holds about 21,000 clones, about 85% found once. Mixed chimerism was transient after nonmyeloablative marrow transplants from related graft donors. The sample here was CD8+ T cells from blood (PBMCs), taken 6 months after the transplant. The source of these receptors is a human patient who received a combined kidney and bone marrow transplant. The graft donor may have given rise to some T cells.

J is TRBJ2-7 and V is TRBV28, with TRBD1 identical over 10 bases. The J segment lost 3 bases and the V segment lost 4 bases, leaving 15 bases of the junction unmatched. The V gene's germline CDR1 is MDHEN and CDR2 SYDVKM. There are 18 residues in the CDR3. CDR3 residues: CASSSLLTGGPISYEQYF. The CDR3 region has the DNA TGTGCCAGCAGTTCCCTCCTGACAGGGGGCCCGATCAGCTACGAGCAGTACTTC. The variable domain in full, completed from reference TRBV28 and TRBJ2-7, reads DVKVTQSSRYLVKRTGEKVFLECVQDMDHENMFWYRQDPGLGLRLIYFSYDVKMKEKGDIPEGYSVSREKKERFSLILESASTNQTSMYLCASSSLLTGGPISYEQYFGPGTRLTVT.

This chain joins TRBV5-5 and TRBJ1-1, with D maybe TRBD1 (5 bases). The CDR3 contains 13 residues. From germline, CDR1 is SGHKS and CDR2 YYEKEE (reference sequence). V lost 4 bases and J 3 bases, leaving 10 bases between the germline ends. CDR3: CASSAGGYTEAFF. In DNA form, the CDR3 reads TGTGCCAGCAGCGCCGGGGGTTACACTGAAGCTTTCTTT.

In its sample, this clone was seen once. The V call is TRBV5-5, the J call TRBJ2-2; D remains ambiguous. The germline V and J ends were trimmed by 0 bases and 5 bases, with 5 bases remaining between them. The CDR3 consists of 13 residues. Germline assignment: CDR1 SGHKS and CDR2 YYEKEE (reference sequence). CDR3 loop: CASSLGATGELFF. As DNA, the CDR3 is TGTGCCAGCAGCTTGGGAGCTACCGGGGAGCTGTTTTTT.

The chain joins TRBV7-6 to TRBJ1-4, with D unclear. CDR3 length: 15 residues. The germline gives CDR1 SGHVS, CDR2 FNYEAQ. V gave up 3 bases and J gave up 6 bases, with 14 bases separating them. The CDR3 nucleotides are TGTGCCAGCAGCTTGGTCGGGGAGATCGATGAAAAACTGTTTTTT. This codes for CASSLVGEIDEKLFF.

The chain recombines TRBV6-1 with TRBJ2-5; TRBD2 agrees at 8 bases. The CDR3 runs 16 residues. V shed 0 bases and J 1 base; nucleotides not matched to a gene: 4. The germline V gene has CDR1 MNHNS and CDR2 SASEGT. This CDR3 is CASSEAFRGGQETQYF. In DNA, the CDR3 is TGTGCCAGCAGTGAAGCGTTTCGGGGGGGCCAAGAGACCCAGTACTTC.

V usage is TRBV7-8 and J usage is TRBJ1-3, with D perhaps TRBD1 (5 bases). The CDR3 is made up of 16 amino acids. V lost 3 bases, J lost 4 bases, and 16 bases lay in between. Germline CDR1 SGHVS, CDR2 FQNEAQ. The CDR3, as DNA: TGTGCCAGCAGCTTGGACACCCGTTATCAAGGAAACACCATATATTTT. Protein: CASSLDTRYQGNTIYF.

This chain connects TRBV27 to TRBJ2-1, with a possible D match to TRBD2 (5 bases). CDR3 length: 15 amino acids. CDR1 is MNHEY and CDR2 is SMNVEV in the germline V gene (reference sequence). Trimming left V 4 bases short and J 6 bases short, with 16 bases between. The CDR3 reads CASSSGLPGSNEQFF. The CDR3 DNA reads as TGTGCCAGCAGTTCCGGACTGCCCGGCTCCAATGAGCAGTTCTTC.

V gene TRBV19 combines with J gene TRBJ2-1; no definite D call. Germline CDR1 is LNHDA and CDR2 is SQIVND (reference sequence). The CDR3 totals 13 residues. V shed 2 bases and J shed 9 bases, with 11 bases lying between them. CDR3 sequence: CASSISSGPEQFF. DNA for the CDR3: TGTGCCAGTAGTATAAGTTCTGGGCCTGAGCAGTTCTTC.

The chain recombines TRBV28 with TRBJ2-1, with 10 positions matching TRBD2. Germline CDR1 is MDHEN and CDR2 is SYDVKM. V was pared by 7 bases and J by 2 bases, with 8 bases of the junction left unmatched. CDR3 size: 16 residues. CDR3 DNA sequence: TGTGCCAGCAAAGGTGAGCGGGGGGGCCCCTACAATGAGCAGTTCTTC. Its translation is CASKGERGGPYNEQFF.

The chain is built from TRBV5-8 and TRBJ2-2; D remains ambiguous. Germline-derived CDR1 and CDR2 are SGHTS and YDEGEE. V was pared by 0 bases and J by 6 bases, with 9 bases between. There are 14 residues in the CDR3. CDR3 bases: TGTGCCAGCAGCTTGGTAATCCAGGCCGGGGAGCTGTTTTTT. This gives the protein CASSLVIQAGELFF.

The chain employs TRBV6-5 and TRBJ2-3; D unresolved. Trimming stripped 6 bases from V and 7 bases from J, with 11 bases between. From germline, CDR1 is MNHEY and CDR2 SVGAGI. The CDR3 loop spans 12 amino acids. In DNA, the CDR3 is TGTGCCAGCAGCACCACTTTGAATACGCAGTATTTT. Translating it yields CASSTTLNTQYF.

DNA for the CDR3: TGCAGCGTTGAAGAGAGACAGAACTATGGCTACACCTTC. Translated, it gives CSVEERQNYGYTF. This rearrangement joins TRBV29-1 to TRBJ1-2; TRBD1 is a possible D gene (5 bases). Trimming left V 0 bases short and J 2 bases short, with 7 bases between. This CDR3 spans 13 amino acids. CDR1 SQVTM and CDR2 ANQGSEA come from the germline V gene.

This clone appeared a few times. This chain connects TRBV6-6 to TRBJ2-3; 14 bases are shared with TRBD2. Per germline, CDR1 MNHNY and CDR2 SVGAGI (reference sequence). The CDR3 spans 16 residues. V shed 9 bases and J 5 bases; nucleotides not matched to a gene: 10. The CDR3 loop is CASGLAGGIVEDTQYF. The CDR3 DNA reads TGTGCCAGTGGACTAGCGGGAGGCATTGTGGAAGATACGCAGTATTTT.

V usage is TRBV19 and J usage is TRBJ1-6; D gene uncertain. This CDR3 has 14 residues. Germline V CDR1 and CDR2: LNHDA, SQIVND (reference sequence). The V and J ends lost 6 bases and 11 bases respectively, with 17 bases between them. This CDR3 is CASSSDQTGTPLHF. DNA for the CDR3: TGTGCCAGTAGCTCGGATCAAACCGGGACACCCCTCCACTTT.

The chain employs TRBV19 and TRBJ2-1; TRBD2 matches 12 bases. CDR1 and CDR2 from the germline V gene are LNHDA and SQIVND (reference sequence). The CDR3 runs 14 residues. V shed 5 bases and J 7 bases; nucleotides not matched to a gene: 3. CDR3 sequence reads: CASSLAGGANEQFF. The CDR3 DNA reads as TGTGCCAGTAGTCTAGCGGGAGGGGCGAATGAGCAGTTCTTC.

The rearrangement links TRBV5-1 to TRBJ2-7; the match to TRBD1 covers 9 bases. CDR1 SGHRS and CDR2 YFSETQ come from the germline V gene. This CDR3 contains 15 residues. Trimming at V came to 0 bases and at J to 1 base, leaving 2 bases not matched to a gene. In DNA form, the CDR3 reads TGCGCCAGCAGCTTGGGACAGGGGGTTTCCTACGAGCAGTACTTC. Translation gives CASSLGQGVSYEQYF. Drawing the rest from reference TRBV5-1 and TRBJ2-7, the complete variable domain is KAGVTQTPRYLIKTRGQQVTLSCSPISGHRSVSWYQQTPGQGLQFLFEYFSETQRNKGNFPGRFSGRQFSNSRSEMNVSTLELGDSALYLCASSLGQGVSYEQYFGPGTRLTVT.

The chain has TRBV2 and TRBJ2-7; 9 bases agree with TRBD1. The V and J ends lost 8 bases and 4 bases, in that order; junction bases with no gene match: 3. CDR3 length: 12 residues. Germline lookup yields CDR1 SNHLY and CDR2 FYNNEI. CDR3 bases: TGTGCCAGCCGACAGGGGGTGTACGAGCAGTACTTC. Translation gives CASRQGVYEQYF.

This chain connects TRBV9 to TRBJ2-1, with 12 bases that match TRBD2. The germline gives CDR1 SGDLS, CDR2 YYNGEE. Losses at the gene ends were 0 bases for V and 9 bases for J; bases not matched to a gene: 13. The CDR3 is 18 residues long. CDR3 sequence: CASSVESGLAGFGVEQFF. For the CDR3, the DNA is TGTGCCAGCAGCGTAGAATCTGGACTAGCGGGGTTTGGGGTTGAGCAGTTCTTC.

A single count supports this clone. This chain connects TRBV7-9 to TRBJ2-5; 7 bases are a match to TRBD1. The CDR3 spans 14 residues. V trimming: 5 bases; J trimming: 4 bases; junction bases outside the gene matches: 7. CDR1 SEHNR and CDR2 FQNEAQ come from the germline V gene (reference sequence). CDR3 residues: CASSPRQGVETQYF. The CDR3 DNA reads TGTGCCAGCAGCCCGAGACAGGGAGTAGAGACCCAGTACTTC.

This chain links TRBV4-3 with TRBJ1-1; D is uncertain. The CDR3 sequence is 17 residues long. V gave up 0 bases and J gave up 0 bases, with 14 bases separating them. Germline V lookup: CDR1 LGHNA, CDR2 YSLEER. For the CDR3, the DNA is TGCGCCAGCAGCCAAGATACAAAAGGACTTATGAACACTGAAGCTTTCTTT. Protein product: CASSQDTKGLMNTEAFF.

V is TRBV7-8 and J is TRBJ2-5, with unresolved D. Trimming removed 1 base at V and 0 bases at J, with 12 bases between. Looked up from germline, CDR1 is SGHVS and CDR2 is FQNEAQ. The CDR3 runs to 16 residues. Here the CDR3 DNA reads TGTGCCAGCAGCTTAGTGTCTACCACGTACCAAGAGACCCAGTACTTC. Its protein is CASSLVSTTYQETQYF.

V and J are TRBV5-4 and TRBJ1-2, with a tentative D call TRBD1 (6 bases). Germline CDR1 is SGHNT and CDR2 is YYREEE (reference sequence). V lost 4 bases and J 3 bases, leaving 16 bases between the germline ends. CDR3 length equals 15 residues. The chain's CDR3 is CASSGSHRDYYGYTF. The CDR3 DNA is TGTGCCAGCAGCGGGTCCCACAGGGATTACTATGGCTACACCTTC.